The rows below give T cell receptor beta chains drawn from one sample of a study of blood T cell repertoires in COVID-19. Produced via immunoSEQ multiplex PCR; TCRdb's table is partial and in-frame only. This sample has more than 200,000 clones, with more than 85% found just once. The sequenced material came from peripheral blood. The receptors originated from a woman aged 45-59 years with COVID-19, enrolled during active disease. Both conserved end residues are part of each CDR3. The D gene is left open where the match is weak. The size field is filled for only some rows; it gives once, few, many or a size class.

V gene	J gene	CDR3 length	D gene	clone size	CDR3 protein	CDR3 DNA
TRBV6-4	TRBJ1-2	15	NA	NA	CASSDSYRRGYGYTF	TGTGCCAGCAGTGACTCGTACAGACGGGGCTATGGCTACACCTTC
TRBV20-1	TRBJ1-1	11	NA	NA	CSGLYHTEAFF	TGCAGTGGTTTATATCACACTGAAGCTTTCTTT
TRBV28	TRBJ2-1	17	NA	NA	CASSSPGQLGSYNEQFF	TGTGCCAGCAGTTCCCCAGGACAGTTAGGCTCCTACAATGAGCAGTTCTTC
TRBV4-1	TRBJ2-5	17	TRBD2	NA	CASSQVPPSGMQETQYF	TGCGCCAGCAGCCAAGTTCCCCCTAGCGGCATGCAAGAGACCCAGTACTTC
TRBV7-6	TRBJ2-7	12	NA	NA	CASSPVGDEQYF	TGTGCCAGCAGCCCAGTGGGAGACGAGCAGTACTTC
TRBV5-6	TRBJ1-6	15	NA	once	CASSLVTGPYSPLHF	TGTGCCAGCAGCTTGGTGACAGGCCCCTATTCACCCCTCCACTTT
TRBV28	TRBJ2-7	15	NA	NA	CASSPRGIRSYEQYF	TGTGCCAGCAGTCCAAGAGGGATCCGCTCCTACGAGCAGTACTTC
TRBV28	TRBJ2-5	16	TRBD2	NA	CASSQLAGGIQETQYF	TGTGCCAGCAGTCAACTAGCGGGGGGAATTCAAGAGACCCAGTACTTC
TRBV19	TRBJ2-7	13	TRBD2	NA	CASSIGRGAEQYF	TGTGCCAGTAGTATTGGGAGGGGCGCCGAGCAGTACTTC
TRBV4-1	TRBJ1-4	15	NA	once	CASSQVEELNEKLFF	TGCGCCAGCAGCCAAGTAGAGGAGCTTAATGAAAAACTGTTTTTT
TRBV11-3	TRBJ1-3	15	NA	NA	CASRNRGGEEDTIYF	TGTGCCAGCAGAAACCGGGGTGGGGAAGAAGACACCATATATTTT
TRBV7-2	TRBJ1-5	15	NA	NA	CASSLGGGSNQPQHF	TGTGCCAGCAGCTTAGGTGGAGGGAGCAATCAGCCCCAGCATTTT
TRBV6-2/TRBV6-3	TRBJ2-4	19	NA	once	CASSYSYRDKELAKNIQYF	TGTGCCAGCAGTTATTCCTACCGGGACAAGGAACTAGCCAAAAACATTCAGTACTTC
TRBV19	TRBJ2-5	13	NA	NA	CASNQASQETQYF	TGTGCCAGTAATCAGGCGTCCCAAGAGACCCAGTACTTC
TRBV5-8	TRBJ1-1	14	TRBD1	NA	CASSRGQGYAEAFF	TGTGCCAGCAGCAGAGGACAGGGGTATGCTGAAGCTTTCTTT
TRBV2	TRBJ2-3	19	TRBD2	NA	CASSDLTSGAAPQGDTQYF	TGTGCCAGCAGTGATTTGACTAGCGGGGCCGCCCCCCAAGGAGATACGCAGTATTTT
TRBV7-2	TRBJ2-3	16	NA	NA	CASSFRHPANLDTQYF	TGTGCCAGCAGCTTCCGACACCCGGCGAATCTGGATACGCAGTATTTT
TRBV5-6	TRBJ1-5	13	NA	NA	CASSFKGNQPQHF	TGTGCCAGCAGCTTCAAGGGGAATCAGCCCCAGCATTTT
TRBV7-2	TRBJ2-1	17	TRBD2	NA	CASSPPSGGGSYNEQFF	TGTGCCAGCAGCCCCCCTAGCGGGGGGGGTTCCTACAATGAGCAGTTCTTC
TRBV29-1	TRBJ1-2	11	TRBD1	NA	CSVGQNYGYTF	TGCAGCGTGGGACAGAACTATGGCTACACCTTC
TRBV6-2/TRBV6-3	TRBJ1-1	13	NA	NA	CASSYSEGTEAFF	TGTGCCAGCAGTTACTCGGAGGGCACTGAAGCTTTCTTT
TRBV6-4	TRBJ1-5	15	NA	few	CASSDYLGRGQPQHF	TGTGCCAGCAGTGACTATCTCGGTCGCGGCCAGCCCCAGCATTTT
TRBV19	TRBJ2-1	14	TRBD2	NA	CASSIEWGGNEQFF	TGTGCCAGTAGTATAGAATGGGGGGGGAATGAGCAGTTCTTC
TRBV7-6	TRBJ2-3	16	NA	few	CASSFGDSESTDTQYF	TGTGCCAGCAGCTTTGGGGACTCCGAAAGCACAGATACGCAGTATTTT
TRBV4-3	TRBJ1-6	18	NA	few	CASSPKYYQVLGNSPLHF	TGCGCCAGCAGCCCCAAGTATTATCAAGTGTTGGGCAATTCACCCCTCCACTTT
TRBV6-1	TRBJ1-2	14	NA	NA	CASSESNRVYGYTF	TGTGCCAGCAGTGAATCAAACAGGGTCTATGGCTACACCTTC
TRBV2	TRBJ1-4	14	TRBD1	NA	CASKGGQVVEKLFF	TGTGCCAGCAAGGGGGGACAGGTCGTTGAAAAACTGTTTTTT
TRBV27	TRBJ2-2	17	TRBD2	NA	CASSSRLAGGHNGELFF	TGTGCCAGCAGTTCGCGACTAGCGGGGGGGCATAACGGGGAGCTGTTTTTT
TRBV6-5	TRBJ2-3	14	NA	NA	CASSYSREADTQYF	TGTGCCAGCAGTTACTCGAGGGAGGCAGATACGCAGTATTTT
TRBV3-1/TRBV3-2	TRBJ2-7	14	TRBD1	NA	CASSQRQGNYEQYF	TGTGCCAGCAGCCAAAGACAGGGCAACTACGAGCAGTACTTC
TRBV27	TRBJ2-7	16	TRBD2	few	CASSRTSGGVPYEQYF	TGTGCCAGCAGTCGGACTAGCGGGGGGGTTCCCTACGAGCAGTACTTC
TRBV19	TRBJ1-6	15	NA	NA	CASKAGGQLNSPLHF	TGTGCCAGCAAGGCGGGAGGACAATTGAATTCACCCCTCCACTTT
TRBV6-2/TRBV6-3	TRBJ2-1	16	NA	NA	CASSSLDWSSYNEQFF	TGTGCCAGCAGTTCCTTGGACTGGAGCTCCTACAATGAGCAGTTCTTC
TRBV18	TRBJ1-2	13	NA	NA	CASSPQGPLGYTF	TGTGCCAGCTCACCTCAGGGTCCCCTTGGCTACACCTTC
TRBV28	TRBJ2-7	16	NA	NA	CASSLIPLAGTYEQYF	TGTGCCAGCAGTTTAATCCCCTTGGCGGGTACCTACGAGCAGTACTTC
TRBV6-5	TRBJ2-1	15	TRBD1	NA	CASRSYRGAYNEQFF	TGTGCCAGCAGATCCTACAGGGGGGCCTACAATGAGCAGTTCTTC
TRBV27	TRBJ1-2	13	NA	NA	CASSYDRSYGYTF	TGTGCCAGCAGTTACGACAGGTCCTATGGCTACACCTTC
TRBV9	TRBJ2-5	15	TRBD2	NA	CASSEERGGQETQYF	TGTGCCAGCAGCGAGGAGCGGGGGGGCCAGGAGACCCAGTACTTC
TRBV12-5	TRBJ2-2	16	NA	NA	CASVTTGFANTGELFF	TGTGCTAGTGTCACGACAGGATTTGCGAACACCGGGGAGCTGTTTTTT
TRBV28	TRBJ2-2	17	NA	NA	CASTAPPPDLNTGELFF	TGTGCCAGCACCGCTCCCCCCCCCGACTTGAACACCGGGGAGCTGTTTTTT
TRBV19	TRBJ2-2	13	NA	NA	CASNRENTGELFF	TGTGCCAGTAATCGGGAGAACACCGGGGAGCTGTTTTTT
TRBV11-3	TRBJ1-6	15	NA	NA	CASSLERVSNSPLHF	TGTGCCAGCAGCTTAGAACGGGTGTCCAATTCACCCCTCCACTTT
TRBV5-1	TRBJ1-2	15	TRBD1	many	CASSFRPDRGHGYTF	TGCGCCAGCAGCTTTCGACCCGACAGGGGGCATGGCTACACCTTC
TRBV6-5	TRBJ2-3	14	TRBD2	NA	CASSIAGAPDTQYF	TGTGCCAGCAGTATAGCGGGGGCTCCAGATACGCAGTATTTT
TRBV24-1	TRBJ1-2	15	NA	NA	CATSEPGQSYYGYTF	TGTGCCACCAGTGAACCCGGACAGTCCTACTATGGCTACACCTTC
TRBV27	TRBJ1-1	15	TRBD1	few	CASSPGQGSGTEAFF	TGTGCCAGCAGTCCCGGACAGGGGAGCGGCACTGAAGCTTTCTTT
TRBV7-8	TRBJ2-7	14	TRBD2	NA	CASSLWEGTYEQYF	TGTGCCAGCAGCTTATGGGAGGGCACCTACGAGCAGTACTTC
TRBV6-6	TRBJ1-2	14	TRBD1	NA	CASSRQGWTDGYTF	TGTGCCAGCAGTCGACAGGGGTGGACCGATGGCTACACCTTC
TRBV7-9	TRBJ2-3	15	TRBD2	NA	CASSSLAGFTDTQYF	TGTGCCAGCAGCTCCCTAGCGGGGTTTACAGATACGCAGTATTTT
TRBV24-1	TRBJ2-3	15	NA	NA	CATTPRGDQADTQYF	TGTGCCACTACCCCCCGCGGCGATCAAGCAGATACGCAGTATTTT
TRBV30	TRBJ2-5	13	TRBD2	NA	CAWTGGRRETQYF	TGTGCCTGGACCGGGGGGAGACGTGAGACCCAGTACTTC
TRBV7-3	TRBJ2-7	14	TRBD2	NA	CASSSSRTSYEQYF	TGTGCCAGCAGCTCTTCCCGGACTAGCTACGAGCAGTACTTC
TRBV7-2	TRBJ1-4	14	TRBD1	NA	CASSLDRGPEKLFF	TGTGCCAGCAGCTTGGACAGGGGGCCCGAAAAACTGTTTTTT
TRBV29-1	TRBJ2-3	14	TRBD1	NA	CSVEPGQGADTQYF	TGCAGCGTAGAGCCGGGACAGGGCGCAGATACGCAGTATTTT